The TCR beta chain described here comes from a study of T cell responses to AZD1222 COVID-19 vaccine. This clone has a single count. One end of the junction does not line up with germline, which may come from a read error. The protocol was immunoSEQ multiplex PCR, while the TCRdb copy is restricted to in-frame clones and leaves out a portion. The sample lists nearly 110,000 clones; over 80% were seen once. The germline gives CDR1 KGHSH, CDR2 LQKENI. This CDR3 region has 14 residues. The receptor was derived from an adult who received the AZD1222 COVID-19 vaccine. V is TRBV18 and J is TRBJ1-5, with D unclear. Material: peripheral blood, obtained 28 days after the second AZD1222 dose. CDR3 region: CASSYEGSKQPQHF. The CDR3 nucleotides are TGTGCCAGCTCGTATGAGGGAAGCAAACAGCCCCAGCATTTT.